This TCR beta chain was recovered during a study of blood T cell repertoires in COVID-19. In the study overall: From the United States, Italy and Spain came samples of acute and convalescent COVID-19. Sources were T cells, B-cell-depleted T cells, or PBMCs; the material itself was cDNA or gDNA.

Original processing notes: Nucleated cell number was recorded as an estimate derived from reference gene primer amplification. Generated by immunoSEQ multiplex PCR, the TCRdb table keeps only in-frame clones and is missing some. The V and J calls and clone size are taken from that table; D and trimming were inferred from the DNA. The table has about 62,000 clones, roughly 85% seen once; the top ten hold 1.3%. Germline CDR1 SGDLS, CDR2 YYNGEE. The CDR3 is 14 amino acids. V dropped 4 bases and J dropped 0 bases, with 8 bases sitting between them. The V and J genes are TRBV9 and TRBJ1-5; D uncertain. The receptor was isolated from a woman of 80 years or more with acute or convalescent COVID-19. The sequenced material came from peripheral blood. CDR3 nucleotide sequence: TGTGCCAGCAGCCTCGGGTATAGCAATCAGCCCCAGCATTTT. The encoded protein is CASSLGYSNQPQHF.